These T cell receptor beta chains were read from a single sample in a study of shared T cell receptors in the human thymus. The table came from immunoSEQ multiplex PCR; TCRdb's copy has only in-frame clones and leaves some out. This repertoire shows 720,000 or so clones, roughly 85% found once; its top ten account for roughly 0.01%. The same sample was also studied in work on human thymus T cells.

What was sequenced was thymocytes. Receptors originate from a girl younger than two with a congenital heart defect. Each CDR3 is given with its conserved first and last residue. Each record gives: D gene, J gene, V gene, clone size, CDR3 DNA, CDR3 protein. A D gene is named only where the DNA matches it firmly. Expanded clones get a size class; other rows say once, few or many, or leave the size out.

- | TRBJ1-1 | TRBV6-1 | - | TGTGCCAGCAGTGCCACCCGATCTAGACAGATACGGCAAGCTTTCTTT | CASSATRSRQIRQAFF
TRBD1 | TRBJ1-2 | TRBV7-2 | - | TGTGCCAGCAGCTTAGGGGACAGGCCCGGAGGCTATAGTGGCTACACCTTC | CASSLGDRPGGYSGYTF
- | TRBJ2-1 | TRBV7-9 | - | TGTGCCAGCAGCTTAGCCCACATCTCAGGTGCACACGGCAATGAGCAGTTCTTC | CASSLAHISGAHGNEQFF
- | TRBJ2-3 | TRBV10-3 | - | TGTGCCATCAGTCCGAGGTTGCAGGGGATGCACGCAGATACGCAGTATTTT | CAISPRLQGMHADTQYF
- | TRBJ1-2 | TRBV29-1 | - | TGCAGCGCAAGAAGGACAGACTATGGCTACACCTTC | CSARRTDYGYTF
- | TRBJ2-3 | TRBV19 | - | TGTGCCAGTAGTATTTCGGGGATAGCAGATACGCAGTATTTT | CASSISGIADTQYF
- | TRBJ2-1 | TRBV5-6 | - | TGTGCCAGCAGCCGAGGGCAGTGCCACAATGAGCAGTTCTTC | CASSRGQCHNEQFF
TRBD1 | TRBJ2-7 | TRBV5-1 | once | TGCGCCAGCAGCTTGGGGACAGGAGGCTACGAGCAGTACTTC | CASSLGTGGYEQYF
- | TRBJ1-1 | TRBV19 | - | TGTGCCAGTAGTATAGCCCCCAGGATTTTGAACACTGAAGCTTTCTTT | CASSIAPRILNTEAFF
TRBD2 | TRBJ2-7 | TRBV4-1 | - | TGCGCCAGCAGCCAAGCCTGGACTAGTCCTGTGGGGGAGCAGTACTTC | CASSQAWTSPVGEQYF
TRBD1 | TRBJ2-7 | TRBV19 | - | TGTGCCAGTAGTTGGACAGGGGGCGGTTACGAGCAGTACTTC | CASSWTGGGYEQYF
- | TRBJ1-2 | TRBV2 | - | TGTGCCAGCATGACGGCGCGGAGTACCGATAACTATGGCTACACCTTC | CASMTARSTDNYGYTF
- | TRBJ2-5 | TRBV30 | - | TGTGCCTGGAATCGGGGGACCCAAGAGACCCAGTACTTC | CAWNRGTQETQYF
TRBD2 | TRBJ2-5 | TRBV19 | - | TGTGCCAGTAGTTGTAAAACTAGCGGGGGGGCGTGCCAAGAGACCCAGTACTTC | CASSCKTSGGACQETQYF
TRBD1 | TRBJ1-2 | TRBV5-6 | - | TGTGTCAGCAGCTTGGAGGACAGGGGTGCTTATGGCTACACCTTC | CVSSLEDRGAYGYTF
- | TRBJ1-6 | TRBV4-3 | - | TGCGCCAGCAGCCCAAGTCCCCCTGGGGGGAACAATTCACCCCTCCACTTT | CASSPSPPGGNNSPLHF
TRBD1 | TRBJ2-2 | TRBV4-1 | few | TGCGCCAGCAGCCTCCGGACAGGGGAGGCCGGGGAGCTGTTTTTT | CASSLRTGEAGELFF
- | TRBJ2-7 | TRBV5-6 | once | TGTGCCAGCAGCTCGAATGTACCCTACTACGAGCAGTACTTC | CASSSNVPYYEQYF
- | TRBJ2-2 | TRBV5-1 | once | TGCGCCAGCAGCTTGGCCAGGGAAGGCGGCACCGGGGAGCTGTTTTTT | CASSLAREGGTGELFF
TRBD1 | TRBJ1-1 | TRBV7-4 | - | TGTGCCAGCAGCAAGCCCGACAGGGGGGACACTGAAGCTTTCTTT | CASSKPDRGDTEAFF
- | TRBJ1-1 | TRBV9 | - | TGTGCCAGCAGCCCGGGACACTGGACGAACACTGAAGCTTTCTTT | CASSPGHWTNTEAFF
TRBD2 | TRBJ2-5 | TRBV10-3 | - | TGTGCCATCAGTGACCGGACGGGGGGGTTCCAAGAGACCCAGTACTTC | CAISDRTGGFQETQYF
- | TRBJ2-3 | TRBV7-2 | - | TGTGCCAGCAGCCGCTTTCGGAGGGGATCCACAGATACGCAGTATTTT | CASSRFRRGSTDTQYF
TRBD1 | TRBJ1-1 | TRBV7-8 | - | TGTGCCAGCAGCCTACGGACAGGGGGCTACACTGAAGCTTTCTTT | CASSLRTGGYTEAFF
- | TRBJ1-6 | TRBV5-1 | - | TGCGCCAGCAGCACGGGGCAGGGGCCGCAACCGTCACCCCTCCACTTT | CASSTGQGPQPSPLHF
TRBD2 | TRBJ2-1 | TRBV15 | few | TGTGCCACCAGCAGAGAGGGGGGGGTGCTAGCGGGAATATACAATGAGCAGTTCTTC | CATSREGGVLAGIYNEQFF
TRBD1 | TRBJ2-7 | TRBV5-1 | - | TGCGCCAGCAGCTTGGATTTCGGACAGGGGACCTACGAGCAGTACTTC | CASSLDFGQGTYEQYF
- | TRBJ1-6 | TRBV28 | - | TGTGCCAGCATCAAGGGGAAGAGCTCCTATAATTCACCCCTCCACTTT | CASIKGKSSYNSPLHF
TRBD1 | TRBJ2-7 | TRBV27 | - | TGTGCCAGCAGTTTATCGGTCTACAGGGGACCGTTAACCTACGAGCAGTACTTC | CASSLSVYRGPLTYEQYF
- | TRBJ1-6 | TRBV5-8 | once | TGTGCCAGCAGCTTGGTAGCTTCACCCCTCCACTTT | CASSLVASPLHF
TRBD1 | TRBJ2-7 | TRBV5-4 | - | TGTGCCAGCAGCACTTCCGGGACAGCCTCCTACGAGCAGTACTTC | CASSTSGTASYEQYF
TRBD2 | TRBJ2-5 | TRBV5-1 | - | TGCGCCAGCAGGAATCAAGCGGGGGGGGATCCTTACCAAGAGACCCAGTACTTC | CASRNQAGGDPYQETQYF
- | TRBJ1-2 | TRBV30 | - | TGTGCCTGGAGTGTGGGGTTCGACAGCTATGGCTACACCTTC | CAWSVGFDSYGYTF
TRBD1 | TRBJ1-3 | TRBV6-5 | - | TGTGCCAGCAGCCAAGGACAGGGACGAAACACCATATATTTT | CASSQGQGRNTIYF
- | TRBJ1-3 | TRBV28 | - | TGTGCCAGCAGTTATTCCCCAGGGGCAAGAAACACCATATATTTT | CASSYSPGARNTIYF
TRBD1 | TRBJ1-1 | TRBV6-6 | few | TGTGCCAGCAGTTACTATGGACAGGGGGAAGCTTTCTTT | CASSYYGQGEAFF
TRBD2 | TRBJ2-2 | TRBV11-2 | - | TGTGCCAGCACCGCGGCGGGGGATAGAACCGGGGAGCTGTTTTTT | CASTAAGDRTGELFF
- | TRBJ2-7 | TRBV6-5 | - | TGTGCCAGCAGCCGGCGGACGGACATCTCCTACGAGCAGTACTTC | CASSRRTDISYEQYF
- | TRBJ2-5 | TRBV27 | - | TGTGCCAGCAGAAGTTGGGCCTCGCAAGAGACCCAGTACTTC | CASRSWASQETQYF
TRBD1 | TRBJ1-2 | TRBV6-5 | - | TGTGCCAGCAGTTACCTCGGACAGGGGGGAGATCGCTACACCTTC | CASSYLGQGGDRYTF